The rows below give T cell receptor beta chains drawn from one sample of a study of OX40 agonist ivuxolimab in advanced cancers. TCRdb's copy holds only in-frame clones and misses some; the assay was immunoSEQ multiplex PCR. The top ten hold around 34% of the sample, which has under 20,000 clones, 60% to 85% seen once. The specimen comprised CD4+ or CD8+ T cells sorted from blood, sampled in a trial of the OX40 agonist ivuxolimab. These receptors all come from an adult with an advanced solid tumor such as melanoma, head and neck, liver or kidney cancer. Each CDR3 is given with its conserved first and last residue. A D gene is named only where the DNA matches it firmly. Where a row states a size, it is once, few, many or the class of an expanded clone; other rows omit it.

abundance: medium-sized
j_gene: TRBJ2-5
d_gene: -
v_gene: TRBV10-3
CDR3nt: TGTGCCATCAGTGAGTCGTTGGACAGCCAAGAGACCCAGTACTTC
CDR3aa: CAISESLDSQETQYF

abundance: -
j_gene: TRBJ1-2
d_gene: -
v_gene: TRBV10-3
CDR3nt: TGTGCCGCTTTCGGGGTGGGGTATGGCTACACCTTC
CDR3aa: CAAFGVGYGYTF

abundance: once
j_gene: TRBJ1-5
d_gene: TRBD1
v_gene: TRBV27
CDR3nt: TGTGCCAGCAGTTGGGGACAGGGTAATCAGCCCCAGCATTTT
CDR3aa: CASSWGQGNQPQHF

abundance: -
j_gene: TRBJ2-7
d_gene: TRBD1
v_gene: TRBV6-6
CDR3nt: TGTGCCAGCAGTAACGACAGGGGCAGGGTTTTCAACGAGCAGTACTTC
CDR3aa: CASSNDRGRVFNEQYF

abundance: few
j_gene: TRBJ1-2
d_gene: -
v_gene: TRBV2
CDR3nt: TGTGCCAGCACGGATGGCTACACCTTC
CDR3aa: CASTDGYTF

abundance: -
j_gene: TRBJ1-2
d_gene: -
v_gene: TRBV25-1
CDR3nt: TGTGCCAGCACCCAGGGTCTGGATGGCTACACCTTC
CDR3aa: CASTQGLDGYTF

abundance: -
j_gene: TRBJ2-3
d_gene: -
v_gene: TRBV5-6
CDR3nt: TGTGCCAGCGGGCGAGATACGCAGTATTTT
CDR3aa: CASGRDTQYF

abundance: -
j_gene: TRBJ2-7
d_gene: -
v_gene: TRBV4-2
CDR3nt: TGTGCCAGCAGCCAAGGACAGTCCAGCTCCTACGAGCAGTACTTC
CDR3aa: CASSQGQSSSYEQYF

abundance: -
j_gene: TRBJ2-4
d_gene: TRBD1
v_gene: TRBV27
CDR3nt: TGTGCCAGCAGGGCCCCCGGACAGGGCAACATTCAGTACTTC
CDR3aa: CASRAPGQGNIQYF

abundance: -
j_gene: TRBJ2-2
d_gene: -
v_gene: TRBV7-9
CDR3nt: TGTGCCAGCAGTCGTATTACTCCGACCGGGGAGCTGTTTTTT
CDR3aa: CASSRITPTGELFF

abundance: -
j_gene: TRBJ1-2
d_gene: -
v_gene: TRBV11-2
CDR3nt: TGTGCCAGCAGCTATGGGGGTAGCAGATATGGCTACACCTTC
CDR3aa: CASSYGGSRYGYTF

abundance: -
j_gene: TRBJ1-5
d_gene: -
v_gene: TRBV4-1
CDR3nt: TGCGCCAGCAGCCAAGAGAGACATCAGCCCCAGCATTTT
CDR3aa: CASSQERHQPQHF

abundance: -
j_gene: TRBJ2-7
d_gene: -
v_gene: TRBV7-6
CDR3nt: TGTGCCAGCAGCTTTTCCTGGGGCGAGCAGTACTTC
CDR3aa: CASSFSWGEQYF

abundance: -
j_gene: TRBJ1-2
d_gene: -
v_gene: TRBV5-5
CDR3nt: TGTGCCAGCAGCTTGGAGGGACTGGGCGGCTACACCTTC
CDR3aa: CASSLEGLGGYTF

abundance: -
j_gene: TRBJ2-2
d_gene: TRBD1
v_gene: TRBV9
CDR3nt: TGTGCCAGCAGCGTCCGGAGGACAGGGTCGAACACCGGGGAGCTGTTTTTT
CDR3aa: CASSVRRTGSNTGELFF

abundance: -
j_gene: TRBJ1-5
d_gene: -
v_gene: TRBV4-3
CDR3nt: TGCGCCAGCAGCCAAGACTTCGGGACCCTGGGTCAGCCCCAGCATTTT
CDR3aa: CASSQDFGTLGQPQHF

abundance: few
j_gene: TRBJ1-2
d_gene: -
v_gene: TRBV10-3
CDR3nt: TGTGCCACGGGGGCGGGAACCTTC
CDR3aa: CATGAGTF

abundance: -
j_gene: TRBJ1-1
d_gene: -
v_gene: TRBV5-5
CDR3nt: TGTGCCAGCAGCCCCCACCCGACCCTTTTGGACATGAACACTGAAGCTTTCTTT
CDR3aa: CASSPHPTLLDMNTEAFF

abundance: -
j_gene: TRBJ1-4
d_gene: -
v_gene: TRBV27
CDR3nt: TGTGCCAGCAGTTTATTTAGAAATGAAAAACTGTTTTTT
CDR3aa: CASSLFRNEKLFF

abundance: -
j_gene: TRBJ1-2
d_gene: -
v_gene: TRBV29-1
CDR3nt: TGCAGCGTTGAAGATGCAGGGGTTGGCTATGGCTACACCTTC
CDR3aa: CSVEDAGVGYGYTF

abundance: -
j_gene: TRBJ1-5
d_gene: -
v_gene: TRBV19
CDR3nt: TGTGCCAGTAGGATGGCTAGCAATCAGCCCCAGCATTTT
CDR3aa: CASRMASNQPQHF

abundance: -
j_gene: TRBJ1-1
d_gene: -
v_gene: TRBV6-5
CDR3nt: TGTGCCAGCAGTTACGGGACTGAGAGCACTGAAGCTTTCTTT
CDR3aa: CASSYGTESTEAFF

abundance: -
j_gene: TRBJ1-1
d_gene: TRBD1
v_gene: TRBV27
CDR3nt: TGTGCCAGCAATGACAGGGCCGGGAACACTGAAGCTTTCTTT
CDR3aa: CASNDRAGNTEAFF

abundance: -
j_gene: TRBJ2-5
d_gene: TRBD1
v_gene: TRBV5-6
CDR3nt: TGTGCCAGCAGCTTCGCGAGACAGGGAAAAGAGACCCAGTACTTC
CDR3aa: CASSFARQGKETQYF

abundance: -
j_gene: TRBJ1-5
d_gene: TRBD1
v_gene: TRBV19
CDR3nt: TGTGCCAGTAGTATCCCGGGACAGGGGTCAAAAGGACGACAGCCCCAGCATTTT
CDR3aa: CASSIPGQGSKGRQPQHF

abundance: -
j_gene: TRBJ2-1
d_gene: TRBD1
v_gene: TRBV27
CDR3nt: TGTGCCAGCACTCGTCCTAAAGGAGGACAGGGGGCCACCTACAATGAGCAGTTCTTC
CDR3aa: CASTRPKGGQGATYNEQFF

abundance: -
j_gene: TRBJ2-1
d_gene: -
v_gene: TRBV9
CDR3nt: TGTGCCAGCAGCGCCGGGACTTTGCGGGATGAGCAGTTCTTC
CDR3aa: CASSAGTLRDEQFF

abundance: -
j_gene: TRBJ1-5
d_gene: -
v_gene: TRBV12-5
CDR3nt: TGTGCTAGTGGTACGCGGGGAAAGAAGCCCCAGCATTTT
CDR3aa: CASGTRGKKPQHF

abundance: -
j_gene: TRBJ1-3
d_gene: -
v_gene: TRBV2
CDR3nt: TGTGCCAGCAGTGAAACGGAGGACACCATATATTTT
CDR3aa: CASSETEDTIYF